The 32 T cell receptor beta chains reported below all come from one sample, sequenced in a study of regulatory T cells in long-lasting Graves disease. Both iRepertoire HTBI primers and Arm-PCR of CDR3 regions were used to build the TCR beta libraries. A single record per CDR3 protein comes from TCRdb applying MiXCR to the multiplex PCR reads. The sample includes roughly 400,000 distinct CDR3 sequences, about 20% seen only once; the top ten take less than 25%. Time point: persistent/refractory GD, antithyroid drugs over 5 years with positive TRAb. Generation of the TCR library employed RNA extracted from PBMCs. The material was peripheral blood mononuclear cells (PBMCs), obtained when the disease was refractory, from a patient treated with antithyroid drugs. All receptors derive from a female donor with Graves disease.

The genes are TRBV3-1 and TRBJ2-1; D unresolved. The germline V gene has CDR1 LGHDT and CDR2 YNNKEL (reference sequence). The length of the CDR3 is 16 residues. V was clipped by 1 base and J by 0 bases, with 10 bases between them. CDR3 DNA sequence: TGTGCCAGCAGCCAAGTAGGTTACCGCTCCTACAATGAGCAGTTCTTC. Its translation is CASSQVGYRSYNEQFF.

The J gene is TRBJ1-1, the V gene TRBV11-2, with D possibly being TRBD1 (5 bases). The germline V gene encodes CDR1 SGHAT and CDR2 FQNNGV. The V end lost 7 bases, the J end lost 2 bases, and 11 bases lay between the germline ends. This CDR3 has 13 amino acids. DNA for the CDR3: TGTGCCAGCATAGGGACGGAAAACACTGAAGCTTTCTTT. Its protein is CASIGTENTEAFF.

CDR3 protein: CASSQVAQGGYGYTF. The CDR3 coding sequence is TGTGCCAGCAGCCAAGTGGCTCAGGGTGGCTATGGCTACACCTTC. The rearrangement links TRBV4-2 to TRBJ1-2, with a tentative D call TRBD1 (5 bases). Germline loops: CDR1 LGHNA, CDR2 YNFKEQ. The CDR3 runs 15 residues. The V gene lost 1 base and the J gene lost 4 bases, with 13 bases spanning the gap.

Many counts were recorded for this clonotype. The rearrangement uses TRBV5-8 and TRBJ1-1; D remains ambiguous. Germline-derived CDR1 and CDR2 are SGHTS and YDEGEE. Trimming took off 6 bases at V and 8 bases at J, with 14 bases between the two ends. The CDR3 spans 12 residues. The CDR3 bases are TGTGCCAGCATGACGGACTCCACCGAAGCTTTCTTT. It encodes CASMTDSTEAFF.

There are a few counts of this clonotype. J is TRBJ2-2 and V is TRBV6-4; no definite D call. With 5 bases removed from V and 1 base from J, the gap between germline ends came to 8 bases. This CDR3 is 14 amino acids long. Germline V gene data show CDR1 as MRHNA and CDR2 as SNTAGT. DNA of the CDR3: TGTGCCAGCAGTCAGACGGTGAACACCGGGGAGCTGTTTTTT. Amino acids: CASSQTVNTGELFF.

The chain links TRBV12-3 or TRBV12-4 to TRBJ2-2; D unresolved. This CDR3 contains 13 residues. Trimming removed 6 bases from V and 4 bases from J, with 9 bases in between. The CDR3 coding sequence is TGTGCCAGCAGCGTATTGAGCACCGGGGAGCTGTTTTTT. Translation gives CASSVLSTGELFF.

In its sample, this clonotype was seen many times. The rearrangement uses TRBV5-1 and TRBJ2-7; maybe TRBD2 (6 bases). Looked up from germline, CDR1 is SGHRS and CDR2 is YFSETQ. The CDR3 totals 17 residues. Trimming left V 1 base short and J 6 bases short, with 23 bases between. The DNA for the CDR3 is TGCGCCAGCAGCTTGTCGGTAATTAGCGGTGGGGGACTCGAGCAGTACTTC. It codes for CASSLSVISGGGLEQYF. Full variable domain (missing parts from reference TRBV5-1 and TRBJ2-7): KAGVTQTPRYLIKTRGQQVTLSCSPISGHRSVSWYQQTPGQGLQFLFEYFSETQRNKGNFPGRFSGRQFSNSRSEMNVSTLELGDSALYLCASSLSVISGGGLEQYFGPGTRLTVT.

This chain uses TRBV20-1 with TRBJ1-1; 7 bases are shared with TRBD1. The CDR3 runs to 14 residues. V lost 6 bases to trimming and J lost 0 bases; unmatched junction nucleotides: 7. CDR1 DFQATT and CDR2 SNEGSKA come from the germline V gene (reference sequence). The CDR3 nucleotides read TGCAGTGCGTCGCCGGGACAGATGAACACTGAAGCTTTCTTT. This encodes CSASPGQMNTEAFF.

In this sample, this clonotype turned up many times. This rearrangement joins TRBV12-3 or TRBV12-4 to TRBJ2-7, with unresolved D. CDR3 length: 14 amino acids. Trimming cost V 6 bases and J 2 bases, with 14 bases left between them. The CDR3 DNA reads as TGTGCCAGCAGATCAAACGACGGCCCCTACGAGCAGTACTTC. Its protein is CASRSNDGPYEQYF.

This clonotype has only a few counts. The V call is TRBV19, the J call TRBJ2-4; TRBD1 aligns across 10 bases. CDR1 is LNHDA, CDR2 SQIVND, per germline (reference sequence). With V trimmed by 7 bases and J by 3 bases, 6 bases remained unmatched. The CDR3 consists of 15 residues. Written as DNA, the CDR3 is TGTGCCAGTAAAAGACAGGGGGCGGACAAAAACATTCAGTACTTC. Translating it yields CASKRQGADKNIQYF. The variable domain in full, completed from reference TRBV19 and TRBJ2-4, reads DGGITQSPKYLFRKEGQNVTLSCEQNLNHDAMYWYRQDPGQGLRLIYYSQIVNDFQKGDIAEGYSVSREKKESFPLTVTSAQKNPTAFYLCASKRQGADKNIQYFGAGTRLSVL.

This clonotype was recorded a few times. The chain links TRBV11-2 to TRBJ1-6, with D possibly matching TRBD1 (5 bases). The V end lost 2 bases, the J end lost 3 bases, and 17 bases lay between the germline ends. Germline V gene data show CDR1 as SGHAT and CDR2 as FQNNGV. This CDR3 spans 18 amino acids. CDR3 region: CASSLQGWGTYYNSPLHF. The CDR3 DNA reads as TGTGCCAGCAGCTTACAGGGATGGGGGACCTACTATAATTCACCCCTCCACTTT.

The table lists this clonotype with a few counts. CDR3 coding DNA: TGCGCCAGCAGCTTGGTTTCAGGCCACTACGAGCAGTACTTC. Translated, it gives CASSLVSGHYEQYF. The V gene is TRBV5-1, the J gene TRBJ2-7; D ambiguous. This CDR3 comprises 14 residues. The germline V gene has CDR1 SGHRS and CDR2 YFSETQ. V gave up 0 bases and J gave up 3 bases, with 10 bases separating them.

The chain recombines TRBV30 with TRBJ1-1; D remains ambiguous. Trimming took 0 bases from V and 0 from J, leaving 5 bases between them. The germline V gene has CDR1 GTSNPN and CDR2 SVGIG (reference sequence). This CDR3 comprises 13 residues. The CDR3 is CAWSVGMNTEAFF. The CDR3 DNA is TGTGCCTGGAGTGTAGGTATGAACACTGAAGCTTTCTTT.

The gene calls are TRBV7-2 and TRBJ2-1, with TRBD1 as a possible D gene (6 bases). The germline V and J ends were trimmed by 5 bases and 7 bases, with 15 bases remaining between them. Germline V gene sequence: CDR1 SGHTA, CDR2 FQGNSA. The CDR3 runs to 14 residues. Here the CDR3 reads CASSPWDQGNEQFF. DNA of the CDR3: TGTGCCAGCAGCCCTTGGGATCAGGGGAATGAGCAGTTCTTC.

The sample holds a few counts of this clonotype. An end of the junction differs from the germline gene, which may be a read error. This chain joins TRBV9 and TRBJ1-2, with D uncertain. The CDR3 consists of 12 residues. The germline V gene has CDR1 SGDLS and CDR2 YYNGEE. In DNA, the CDR3 is TGTGCCAGCAGCGAGGTTGGCTATGACTACACCTTC. Residues: CASSEVGYDYTF.

The chain employs TRBV4-3 and TRBJ2-2, with unresolved D. Germline CDR1 is LGHNA and CDR2 is YSLEER. The V end was cut by 2 bases, the J end by 2 bases, with 9 bases between. The CDR3 has 15 amino acids. The CDR3, as DNA: TGCGCCAGCAGCCAATCCGCAGGAAACACCGGGGAGCTGTTTTTT. Protein sequence: CASSQSAGNTGELFF.

This clonotype has at least ten counts. V usage is TRBV28 and J usage is TRBJ2-2; 8 bases are a match to TRBD1. The CDR3 is 16 residues long. V gave up 2 bases and J gave up 5 bases; unmatched junction bases: 7. CDR1 is MDHEN and CDR2 is SYDVKM in the germline V gene. In DNA, the CDR3 is TGTGCCAGCAGTTTAATTCAGGGGGCGGTTACCGGGGAGCTGTTTTTT. It is translated as CASSLIQGAVTGELFF.

This clonotype was counted a single time. The chain recombines TRBV7-2 with TRBJ2-7; D not resolved. V dropped 5 bases and J dropped 3 bases, with 11 bases sitting between them. Germline loops: CDR1 SGHTA, CDR2 FQGNSA. The CDR3 consists of 13 residues. CDR3 region: CASSPTVNYEQYF. CDR3 nucleotides: TGTGCCAGCAGCCCGACGGTTAACTACGAGCAGTACTTC.

The V and J genes are TRBV29-1 and TRBJ1-3; D is ambiguous. Germline CDR1 reads SQVTM; CDR2 reads ANQGSEA. This CDR3 comprises 15 residues. V lost 1 base and J lost 0, with 10 bases in between. The CDR3 DNA reads TGCAGCGTTGAAGGGACCGCGACCTCTGGAAACACCATATATTTT. It yields the protein CSVEGTATSGNTIYF.

On this clonotype: A read error may produce the germline difference seen at one junction end. The rearrangement joins TRBV30 to TRBJ1-2; 7 nucleotides agree with TRBD1. Looked up from germline, CDR1 is GTSNPN and CDR2 is SVGIG (reference sequence). The CDR3 length is 12 residues. Here the CDR3 reads CAWTRGSYGYAF. The CDR3 coding sequence is TGTGCCTGGACCAGGGGGAGTTATGGCTACGCCTTC.

This clonotype was picked up many times. The chain carries TRBV6-1 and TRBJ1-5; D not resolved. This CDR3 has 15 amino acids. Germline V lookup: CDR1 MNHNS, CDR2 SASEGT. The V and J ends lost 8 bases and 0 bases respectively, with 14 bases between them. The CDR3 protein is CASLVYINSNQPQHF. The CDR3, as DNA: TGTGCCAGCTTGGTTTACATCAATAGCAATCAGCCCCAGCATTTT.

The chain uses TRBV20-1 and TRBJ2-4, with D perhaps matching TRBD1 (8 bases). Germline V gene lookup returns CDR1 DFQATT and CDR2 SNEGSKA (reference sequence). There are 13 residues in the CDR3. V lost 2 bases and J 11 bases, leaving 16 bases between the germline ends. CDR3 protein: CSARRTGGVFQYF. CDR3 nucleotides: TGCAGTGCTAGAAGAACAGGGGGGGTCTTTCAGTACTTC.

The J gene is TRBJ2-1, the V gene TRBV12-3 or TRBV12-4; 7 bases line up with TRBD2. The CDR3 has 15 residues. V shed 3 bases, J shed 9 bases, and the junction held 11 bases outside the gene matches. The CDR3 is CASSFPTGGRSEQFF. The CDR3, as DNA: TGTGCCAGCAGTTTCCCGACGGGGGGACGGAGTGAGCAGTTCTTC.

CDR3 nucleotide sequence: TGCAGCGTCCAGGCCAAGACATACGAGCAGTACTTC. Its translation: CSVQAKTYEQYF. The gene calls are TRBV29-1 and TRBJ2-7, with D hard to call. The V end was cut by 6 bases, the J end by 4 bases, with 13 bases between. This CDR3 has 12 residues. Germline V gene sequence: CDR1 SQVTM, CDR2 ANQGSEA.

This chain links TRBV5-1 with TRBJ2-2, with TRBD1 matching 9 bases. J was trimmed by 7 bases and V by 4 bases; bases with no gene match: 8. This CDR3 has 15 amino acids. Germline V gene sequence: CDR1 SGHRS, CDR2 YFSETQ. The CDR3 here is CASSPRTGEGGELFF. CDR3 coding DNA: TGCGCCAGCAGCCCCCGGACAGGGGAGGGCGGGGAGCTGTTTTTT.

The chain carries TRBV25-1 and TRBJ1-1; D is possibly TRBD1 (5 bases). CDR3 length equals 14 residues. V was trimmed by 2 bases and J by 0 bases, leaving 7 bases between them. Germline CDR1 MGHDK, CDR2 SYGVNS. The CDR3 protein is CASSEPGLNTEAFF. The CDR3 DNA reads as TGTGCCAGCAGTGAACCAGGGCTGAACACTGAAGCTTTCTTT.

The table lists this clonotype with many counts. This sequence joins TRBV7-8 and TRBJ1-1; TRBD1 agrees at 12 bases. The CDR3 loop spans 14 amino acids. V lost 5 bases and J lost 5; bases outside the gene matches: 3. Germline lookup yields CDR1 SGHVS and CDR2 FQNEAQ. The CDR3 sequence: CASSPGQGATEAFF. For the CDR3, the DNA is TGTGCCAGCAGCCCGGGACAGGGGGCAACTGAAGCTTTCTTT.

The rearrangement uses TRBV18 and TRBJ1-2; 9 bases agree with TRBD1. Germline V lookup: CDR1 KGHSH, CDR2 LQKENI. The CDR3 runs 16 residues. V lost 8 bases to trimming and J lost 4 bases; unmatched junction nucleotides: 14. CDR3 sequence reads: CASTSSGQGVFYGYTF. CDR3 DNA: TGTGCCAGCACTTCGTCGGGACAGGGAGTATTCTATGGCTACACCTTC.

The rearrangement joins TRBV4-3 to TRBJ2-2, with TRBD1 as a possible D gene (5 bases). The CDR3 sequence is 15 residues long. Per the germline V gene, CDR1 is LGHNA and CDR2 is YSLEER. V lost 1 base, J lost 3 bases, and 9 bases lay in between. The CDR3 bases are TGCGCCAGCAGCCAAGTACAGGCGGACACCGGGGAGCTGTTTTTT. This encodes CASSQVQADTGELFF.

The sample holds many counts of this clonotype. This chain connects TRBV2 to TRBJ2-5; 7 positions agree with TRBD1. Germline trimming cut 6 bases from V and 4 bases from J; bases unmatched to any gene: 5. The CDR3 is made up of 13 amino acids. Germline CDR1 reads SNHLY; CDR2 reads FYNNEI. CDR3 DNA: TGTGCCAGCAGGCCCGGGACAGTAGAGACCCAGTACTTC. This translates into CASRPGTVETQYF.

This clonotype was detected many times. This chain joins TRBV7-9 and TRBJ2-7; D is possibly TRBD1 (5 bases). This CDR3 has 15 amino acids. Germline assignment: CDR1 SEHNR and CDR2 FQNEAQ (reference sequence). V lost 4 bases, J lost 2 bases, and 15 bases lay in between. DNA for the CDR3: TGTGCCAGCAGCTCAGGGAAGTCTACGACCTACGAGCAGTACTTC. Protein product: CASSSGKSTTYEQYF.

CDR3 loop: CASSLTAAGIYNEQFF. The DNA for the CDR3 is TGTGCCAGCAGCTTAACCGCAGCGGGAATTTACAATGAGCAGTTCTTC. V is TRBV7-3 and J is TRBJ2-1, with 7 nucleotides matching TRBD2. CDR3 size: 16 residues. Per the germline V gene, CDR1 is SGHTA and CDR2 is FQGTGA. V lost 0 bases to trimming and J lost 4 bases; unmatched junction nucleotides: 6.